One and the same sample provided the 20 T cell receptor beta chains below, sequenced in a study of cytomegalovirus exposure and HLA in healthy donors (dated by TCRdb to the late 2010s). Library construction relied on the immunoSEQ multiplex PCR assay. For the multiplex PCR, a mixture combining 60 forward primers for TCR Vbeta segments and 13 reverse primers for TCR Jbeta segments was used. Entries here come from immuneACCESS through TCRdb and include only in-frame sequences with V and J called. Some clones fail to appear in such tables; in the studies checked, an unresolved V gene covers under half of the shortfall, and the cause of the remainder is unknown. Counted in this sample were over 50,000 clones; around 83% of them appeared once. 1.7% of the sample is taken by the ten largest. The sequenced sample was PBMCs. These receptor sequences come from a man aged 40-50 years in good health and CMV-seronegative.

The chain uses TRBV10-2 and TRBJ1-3, with D possibly being TRBD1 (6 bases). This CDR3 region has 14 residues. Germline-derived CDR1 and CDR2 are WSHSY and SAAADI. The V gene lost 4 bases and the J gene lost 4 bases, with 11 bases spanning the gap. CDR3 sequence reads: CASSGQGQGNTIYF. CDR3 DNA: TGCGCCAGCAGTGGCCAGGGGCAAGGAAACACCATATATTTT.

J is TRBJ1-4 and V is TRBV23-1, with a weak D call TRBD1 (6 bases). TRBV23-1 is designated an ORF whose function remains uncertain. This CDR3 has 19 amino acids. V lost 3 bases, J lost 5 bases, and 25 bases lay in between. Written as DNA, the CDR3 is TGCGCCAGCAGTCACTGGCTTCGTTTTACAGGGCCTCCGAATGAAAAACTGTTTTTT. It is translated as CASSHWLRFTGPPNEKLFF.

The rearrangement joins TRBV6-1 to TRBJ1-2; weak D call: TRBD1 (6 bases). Germline V CDR1 and CDR2: MNHNS, SASEGT. The V gene lost 2 bases and the J gene lost 8 bases, with 15 bases spanning the gap. The CDR3 runs to 14 residues. The CDR3 DNA reads TGTGCCAGCAGTGAATCAGGGGCAGACCGCGGCTACACCTTC. It encodes CASSESGADRGYTF.

This chain joins TRBV15 and TRBJ2-6; 8 bases match TRBD1. The CDR3 spans 16 residues. Germline CDR1 reads LNHNV; CDR2 reads YYDKDF (reference sequence). V lost 9 bases and J lost 1; bases outside the gene matches: 8. CDR3 loop: CATDRGGGSGANVLTF. In DNA, the CDR3 is TGTGCCACTGACAGGGGTGGAGGTTCTGGGGCCAACGTCCTGACTTTC.

This clone was seen more than once but under ten times. The chain couples TRBV4-3 to TRBJ2-1, with 9 bases aligning to TRBD1. Germline assignment: CDR1 LGHNA and CDR2 YSLEER. V was pared by 2 bases and J by 9 bases, with 8 bases of the junction left unmatched. This CDR3 contains 15 residues. Here the CDR3 reads CASSQSGTGPAEQFF. In DNA, the CDR3 is TGCGCCAGCAGCCAATCCGGGACAGGGCCTGCTGAGCAGTTCTTC.

This chain joins TRBV6-6 and TRBJ1-5, with TRBD1 matching 9 bases. The CDR3 is 15 amino acids. The trim removed 6 bases at V and 6 bases at J, leaving 9 bases unmatched. Germline values: CDR1 MNHNY, CDR2 SVGAGI (reference sequence). This CDR3 reads CASRLLDRGTQPQHF. The CDR3 region has the DNA TGTGCCAGCAGGTTACTAGACAGGGGGACTCAGCCCCAGCATTTT.

The rearrangement joins TRBV4-1 to TRBJ2-1; possible D gene TRBD1, 5 bases. The CDR3 extends over 16 amino acids. CDR1 is MGHRA and CDR2 is YSYEKL in the germline V gene. Between the trimmed V and J ends, which lost 1 base and 1 base, there was a span of 11 bases. The CDR3 loop is CASSQVGGASYNEQFF. In DNA form, the CDR3 reads TGCGCCAGCAGCCAAGTTGGTGGGGCTTCCTACAATGAGCAGTTCTTC.

This clone was counted between two and nine times. This rearrangement joins TRBV28 to TRBJ2-3, with 8 bases aligning to TRBD1. This CDR3 region has 17 residues. J lost 0 bases, V lost 1 base, and 6 bases had no gene match. The germline gives CDR1 MDHEN, CDR2 SYDVKM. The CDR3 loop is CASSLSGTGLSTDTQYF. For the CDR3, the DNA is TGTGCCAGCAGTTTATCAGGGACAGGCCTTAGCACAGATACGCAGTATTTT. Supplemented by reference TRBV28 and TRBJ2-3, the full variable domain reads DVKVTQSSRYLVKRTGEKVFLECVQDMDHENMFWYRQDPGLGLRLIYFSYDVKMKEKGDIPEGYSVSREKKERFSLILESASTNQTSMYLCASSLSGTGLSTDTQYFGPGTRLTVL.

A few counts support this clone. This chain connects TRBV14 to TRBJ2-7; D is possibly TRBD1 (5 bases). Germline CDR1 reads SGHDN; CDR2 reads FVKESK. V lost 0 bases and J 0 bases, leaving 15 bases between the germline ends. This CDR3 has 17 residues. The CDR3 DNA reads TGTGCCAGCAGCCAAGATCTGTCTCCAGGGTTCTCCTACGAGCAGTACTTC. It encodes CASSQDLSPGFSYEQYF.

This clone was observed a single time. A junction end diverges from the germline sequence, so it may reflect a read error. V is TRBV6-1 and J is TRBJ1-1; no firm D call. CDR3 size: 13 residues. Germline CDR1 and CDR2: MNHNS and SASEGT. In DNA form, the CDR3 reads TGTACCAGCAGCTCAGGTTTTGACACTGAAGCTTTCTTT. As protein: CTSSSGFDTEAFF.

The rearrangement joins TRBV2 to TRBJ2-5; D remains ambiguous. Trimming removed 4 bases at V and 4 bases at J, with 13 bases between. Germline V CDR1 and CDR2: SNHLY, FYNNEI. This CDR3 is built from 14 residues. CDR3 sequence (DNA): TGTGCCAGCAGTGTATTGAGGTCCGGAGAGACCCAGTACTTC. Translated: CASSVLRSGETQYF.

The chain recombines TRBV5-4 with TRBJ2-7, with 8 positions matching TRBD1. This CDR3 has 15 amino acids. V lost 1 base and J lost 4; bases outside the gene matches: 7. Germline lookup yields CDR1 SGHNT and CDR2 YYREEE (reference sequence). Written as DNA, the CDR3 is TGTGCCAGCAGCTTGTCGGGGACAGGACCTTACGAGCAGTACTTC. Its protein is CASSLSGTGPYEQYF.

The V and J genes are TRBV5-6 and TRBJ2-5; 10 nucleotides match TRBD1. J lost 5 bases, V lost 4 bases, and 8 bases had no gene match. The CDR3 runs to 15 residues. The germline V gene encodes CDR1 SGHDT and CDR2 YYEEEE. The CDR3 coding sequence is TGTGCCAGCAGCCGATTGGACAGGGGGGGGGAGACCCAGTACTTC. It codes for CASSRLDRGGETQYF.

This clone was detected once. The chain recombines TRBV5-6 with TRBJ2-5; D call uncertain. The CDR3 contains 12 residues. CDR1 SGHDT and CDR2 YYEEEE come from the germline V gene. The V gene lost 2 bases and the J gene lost 5 bases, with 7 bases spanning the gap. As DNA, the CDR3 is TGTGCCAGCAGCTTCTCTGTGGAGACCCAGTACTTC. Amino acid sequence: CASSFSVETQYF.

This clone was seen a handful of times. The rearrangement links TRBV6-5 to TRBJ2-1; a possible D gene is TRBD2 (5 bases). Per germline, CDR1 MNHEY and CDR2 SVGAGI. The ends were cut back, 6 bases at V and 9 bases at J, with 15 bases in the middle. The CDR3 has 13 residues. This CDR3 reads CASSQYPGVEQFF. CDR3 bases: TGTGCCAGCAGCCAGTACCCCGGGGTTGAGCAGTTCTTC.

The count of this clone is one. This sequence joins TRBV2 and TRBJ2-1; 8 positions agree with TRBD1. This CDR3 spans 15 amino acids. V lost 3 bases, J lost 3 bases, and 4 bases stayed unmatched. In germline, CDR1 is SNHLY, CDR2 FYNNEI. CDR3 DNA: TGTGCCAGCAGTGATCAGGGGGCAGGCTACAATGAGCAGTTCTTC. It encodes CASSDQGAGYNEQFF.

The chain combines TRBV28 with TRBJ2-1; 10 nucleotides align to TRBD2. The CDR3 runs to 14 residues. The junction had 9 bases not matched to a gene; V was cut back by 8 bases and J by 8 bases. CDR1 and CDR2 from the germline V gene are MDHEN and SYDVKM. The CDR3 DNA is TGTGCCAGCGGAATAGCGGGGGGTGGGTATGAGCAGTTCTTC. Its translation: CASGIAGGGYEQFF.

The genes are TRBV5-8 and TRBJ1-6; a possible D gene is TRBD1 (5 bases). CDR1 and CDR2 from the germline V gene are SGHTS and YDEGEE. The CDR3 sequence is 14 residues long. V was pared by 4 bases and J by 6 bases, with 11 bases between. The CDR3 region has the DNA TGTGCCAGCAGCCTCCTCCAGGGTAATTCACCCCTCCACTTT. Its translation is CASSLLQGNSPLHF.

J is TRBJ1-3 and V is TRBV5-1; 7 nucleotides line up with TRBD1. V trimming: 5 bases; J trimming: 3 bases; junction bases outside the gene matches: 5. Germline V gene data show CDR1 as SGHRS and CDR2 as YFSETQ. The CDR3 has 14 residues. CDR3: CASRRQGDGNTIYF. Written as DNA, the CDR3 is TGCGCCAGCAGACGACAGGGAGATGGAAACACCATATATTTT.

The chain recombines TRBV29-1 with TRBJ1-1, with D possibly being TRBD1 (5 bases). V was pared by 4 bases and J by 5 bases, with 14 bases between. The CDR3 contains 13 residues. From germline, CDR1 is SQVTM and CDR2 ANQGSEA. This CDR3 reads CSVAGSGGTEAFF. The CDR3 DNA follows: TGCAGCGTTGCGGGGTCGGGGGGTACTGAAGCTTTCTTT.